This T cell receptor (beta chain) appears in the sequencing data of a study of blood T cells in healthy people across ages. Study background: Template switching retrieved approximately one barcoded beta molecule for each two T cells. Study findings and constraints: Estimates drawn from one million T cells were deemed to understate diversity. In long-lived donors, naive CD4+ cell counts and diversity exceeded those of aged donors.

Next came a second PCR, run for about 6 to 11 cycles, which used a sample-barcoded 5' primer along with a J-beta primer mix. Via MiXCR, TCRdb re-called the 5' RACE reads, giving one row per CDR3 protein. The table records about 1.7 million distinct CDR3 sequences, about 28% of them present only once. Comments on this clonotype: Antigen unknown.

The CDR3 is 16 amino acids. Trimming stripped 0 bases from V and 3 bases from J, with 16 bases between. Germline V gives CDR1 DFQATT, CDR2 SNEGSKA (reference sequence). The sample taken for sequencing was blood. V usage is TRBV20-1 and J usage is TRBJ2-3; perhaps TRBD2 as D (5 bases). The sequence derives from a woman in her 30s in good health. DNA of the CDR3: TGCAGTGCTAGAGATACGGGAAAGGATTTAACAGATACGCAGTATTTT. This translates into CSARDTGKDLTDTQYF.